The rows below give T cell receptor beta chains drawn from one sample of a study of Graves' ophthalmopathy and Graves' hyperthyroidism. TCRdb reprocessed the multiplex PCR reads with MiXCR, giving one entry per CDR3 protein. The table shows hundreds of thousands of distinct CDR3 sequences, with 13% to 15% occurring only once. The sample comprised blood. The receptors come from a woman in her twenties or thirties with Graves' ophthalmopathy. Both conserved end residues are part of each CDR3. A D gene is named only where the DNA matches it firmly. Expanded clones are given a class, and other clones once, few, many or no size at all.

j_call | d_call | v_call | clone_size | cdr3_aa | cdr3_nt
TRBJ1-5 | NA | TRBV6-1 | once | CASRPTEVGQPQHF | TGTGCCAGCAGACCGACTGAAGTGGGTCAGCCCCAGCATTTT
TRBJ2-2 | NA | TRBV2 | many | CASGASDTGELFF | TGTGCCTCAGGGGCTAGCGACACCGGGGAGCTGTTTTTT
TRBJ1-5 | TRBD1 | TRBV28 | many | CASSLETGAGWKPQHF | TGTGCCAGCAGTCTAGAAACAGGGGCGGGTTGGAAGCCCCAGCATTTT
TRBJ1-2 | NA | TRBV24-1 | many | CATSDRESNGYTF | TGTGCCACCAGTGACAGGGAGTCGAATGGCTACACCTTC
TRBJ2-7 | NA | TRBV6-4 | NA | CASRHQPYEQYF | TGTGCCAGCAGACATCAACCCTACGAGCAGTACTTC
TRBJ1-1 | NA | TRBV11-1 | NA | CASSLVPGRANTEAFF | TGTGCCAGCAGCTTAGTACCGGGAAGGGCGAACACTGAAGCTTTCTTT
TRBJ2-5 | NA | TRBV6-2/TRBV6-3 | many | CASSRGVRETQYF | TGTGCCAGCAGTAGGGGAGTCCGGGAGACCCAGTACTTC
TRBJ2-7 | NA | TRBV12-3/TRBV12-4 | many | CASSFYREYEQYF | TGTGCCAGCAGTTTTTACAGGGAATACGAGCAGTACTTC
TRBJ1-6 | NA | TRBV9 | many | CASSVRTDGDSPLHF | TGTGCCAGCAGCGTAAGGACAGATGGAGATTCACCCCTCCACTTT
TRBJ2-7 | TRBD2 | TRBV9 | many | CASSPAGATYEQYF | TGTGCCAGCAGCCCCGCGGGAGCTACTTACGAGCAGTACTTC
TRBJ1-5 | NA | TRBV6-5 | NA | CASTYGGGRADQPQHF | TGTGCCAGCACTTACGGAGGGGGGAGGGCGGATCAGCCCCAGCATTTT
TRBJ2-2 | NA | TRBV5-1 | many | CASSLGDTDTGELFF | TGCGCCAGCAGCTTGGGAGACACGGACACCGGGGAGCTGTTTTTT
TRBJ2-7 | NA | TRBV6-1 | many | CAPVKPTRLNYEQYF | TGTGCCCCCGTAAAACCGACTAGACTTAACTACGAGCAGTACTTC
TRBJ1-2 | TRBD1 | TRBV28 | many | CASRRGGDYGYTF | TGTGCCAGCAGGAGAGGGGGCGACTATGGCTACACCTTC
TRBJ2-5 | TRBD1 | TRBV7-2 | many | CASSFFGQGMVETQYF | TGTGCCAGCAGCTTCTTTGGACAGGGAATGGTAGAGACCCAGTACTTC
TRBJ1-2 | NA | TRBV7-8 | many | CASSLGHGGGYTF | TGTGCCAGCAGCTTAGGTCATGGGGGTGGCTACACCTTC
TRBJ2-7 | NA | TRBV30 | few | CAWSVGAPNEQYF | TGTGCCTGGAGTGTAGGGGCTCCCAACGAGCAGTACTTC
TRBJ1-1 | NA | TRBV7-9 | many | CASSQQARNTEAFF | TGTGCCAGCAGCCAGCAGGCGAGGAACACTGAAGCTTTCTTT
TRBJ2-7 | NA | TRBV27 | many | CASSRYRGISYEQYF | TGTGCCAGCAGTCGCTATAGGGGGATTTCCTACGAGCAGTACTTC
TRBJ1-5 | TRBD1 | TRBV19 | many | CASEGQGEAQPQHF | TGTGCCAGTGAGGGACAGGGGGAAGCTCAGCCCCAGCATTTT
TRBJ2-7 | NA | TRBV12-3/TRBV12-4 | NA | CASSLEGGANYEQYF | TGTGCCAGCAGTTTAGAGGGGGGCGCGAATTACGAGCAGTACTTC
TRBJ2-7 | NA | TRBV2 | many | CASSELTATYEQYF | TGTGCCAGCAGTGAGTTGACAGCTACCTACGAGCAGTACTTC
TRBJ2-7 | TRBD1 | TRBV4-2 | few | CASSPTGGASYEQYF | TGTGCCAGCAGCCCCACAGGGGGCGCCTCCTACGAGCAGTACTTC
TRBJ2-5 | NA | TRBV5-1 | many | CASSLVVRETQYF | TGCGCCAGCAGCTTGGTTGTCCGAGAGACCCAGTACTTC
TRBJ1-5 | NA | TRBV19 | many | CASSRRVHQPQHF | TGTGCCAGTAGCCGGCGGGTTCATCAGCCCCAGCATTTT
TRBJ1-3 | NA | TRBV10-1 | many | CASSESGRDGNTIYF | TGCGCCAGCAGTGAGTCCGGCAGGGATGGAAACACCATATATTTT
TRBJ1-5 | NA | TRBV20-1 | many | CSASGDQPQHF | TGCAGTGCTAGTGGAGACCAGCCCCAGCATTTT
TRBJ2-7 | TRBD2 | TRBV7-9 | many | CASRGEGYEQYF | TGTGCCAGCAGGGGGGAGGGATACGAGCAGTACTTC
TRBJ2-5 | TRBD1 | TRBV11-2 | many | CASSLDRAHFRGETQYF | TGTGCCAGCAGCTTAGATCGGGCCCATTTCAGGGGGGAGACCCAGTACTTC
TRBJ2-7 | NA | TRBV11-2 | many | CASSLVVLGAHEQYF | TGTGCCAGCAGCTTAGTGGTTCTGGGGGCCCACGAGCAGTACTTC
TRBJ2-7 | TRBD1 | TRBV27 | few | CATRDRGPPSAYEQYF | TGTGCCACGAGGGACAGGGGGCCCCCATCCGCCTACGAGCAGTACTTC
TRBJ1-2 | NA | TRBV6-1 | NA | CASSVIQGLEGYTF | TGTGCCAGCAGTGTAATCCAGGGCCTCGAGGGCTACACCTTC
TRBJ1-2 | NA | TRBV28 | many | CASSFGRGAGYTF | TGTGCCAGCAGTTTTGGCAGGGGAGCCGGCTACACCTTC
TRBJ2-7 | TRBD1 | TRBV6-1 | few | CASSDWDRVTYEQYF | TGTGCCAGCAGTGATTGGGACAGGGTTACCTACGAGCAGTACTTC
TRBJ2-5 | TRBD2 | TRBV20-1 | many | CSARGLAGGIEETQYF | TGCAGTGCCCGGGGACTAGCGGGAGGAATTGAGGAGACCCAGTACTTC
TRBJ1-5 | NA | TRBV27 | many | CASSFKLTENQPQHF | TGTGCCAGCAGTTTTAAACTGACAGAAAATCAGCCCCAGCATTTT
TRBJ2-7 | TRBD2 | TRBV28 | many | CASSLPLAGQYEQYF | TGTGCCAGCAGTTTACCCCTAGCGGGGCAATACGAGCAGTACTTC
TRBJ2-2 | NA | TRBV30 | few | CAWNAGSGTGELFF | TGTGCCTGGAACGCAGGGTCGGGCACCGGGGAGCTGTTTTTT
TRBJ2-7 | TRBD2 | TRBV20-1 | NA | CSARDAGGGSRSEQYF | TGCAGTGCTAGAGACGCGGGGGGTGGGTCCAGAAGCGAGCAGTACTTC
TRBJ1-2 | NA | TRBV27 | many | CASSPTVNYGYTF | TGTGCCAGCAGCCCCACAGTTAACTATGGCTACACCTTC
TRBJ1-6 | NA | TRBV27 | many | CASSPHDSRNSPLHF | TGTGCCAGCAGTCCCCATGACAGTCGGAATTCACCCCTCCACTTT
TRBJ1-2 | TRBD1 | TRBV28 | many | CASRRAGQGAVGYTF | TGTGCCAGCAGAAGGGCGGGACAGGGGGCGGTTGGCTACACCTTC
TRBJ1-6 | NA | TRBV7-8 | many | CASSLAGGGTYNSPLHF | TGTGCCAGCAGCTTAGCTGGAGGGGGAACCTATAATTCACCCCTCCACTTT
TRBJ2-5 | TRBD1 | TRBV12-3/TRBV12-4 | many | CASSPGTGVGETQYF | TGTGCCAGCAGTCCCGGGACAGGGGTGGGAGAGACCCAGTACTTC
TRBJ1-2 | NA | TRBV6-2/TRBV6-3 | NA | CASSHRDILAYTF | TGTGCCAGCAGTCACCGGGACATTTTAGCCTACACCTTC
TRBJ1-1 | NA | TRBV13 | NA | CASSLGGAQEACF | TGTGCCAGCAGCTTAGGTGGGGCCCAAGAGGCTTGCTTT